A single sample is the source of the 20 T cell receptor beta chains below, sequenced in a study of vaccination and CD4 T cells after COVID-19 (dated by TCRdb to the early 2020s). The treatment or condition label, read with the paper, signifies: roughly 11-day PBMC culture with coronavirus spike peptide pools or control peptides (ViraFEST assay). Library construction relied on PCR. Sequencing relied on an Illumina iSeq 100. At the Johns Hopkins FTIC core, DNA from the cultured CD4+ T cells underwent TCR sequencing with the Oncomine TCR Beta short-read assay. TCRdb passed the public sequencing reads through fastp at Q25 and MiXCR, retaining productive beta sequences. Under each unique CDR3 protein, matching rows form one entry showing the most common genes and DNA. The sample has roughly 16,000 distinct CDR3 sequences on record, under 50% of them singletons. Of the sample, around 12% falls within the top ten clones.

Antigens for these TCRs are unknown. The sample was CD4+ T cells from blood, cultured in vitro. These receptors originate from a human donor who had recovered from COVID-19.

The V gene is TRBV7-2, the J gene TRBJ2-1; 10 nucleotides agree with TRBD2. The CDR3 runs to 16 residues. The trim removed 3 bases at V and 4 bases at J, leaving 6 bases unmatched. Germline CDR1 SGHTA, CDR2 FQGNSA. CDR3 loop: CASSFRTSGGYNEQFF. The DNA for the CDR3 is TGTGCCAGCAGCTTCAGGACTAGCGGAGGGTACAATGAGCAGTTCTTC.

The CDR3 sequence is CASSLNRGSASGANVLTF. CDR3 nucleotide sequence: TGTGCCAGCAGCCTAAATCGGGGGTCAGCCTCTGGGGCCAACGTCCTGACTTTC. V gene TRBV7-3 combines with J gene TRBJ2-6, with D perhaps TRBD2 (6 bases). The CDR3 is 18 residues long. V lost 5 bases and J lost 0, with 17 bases in between. CDR1 is SGHTA, CDR2 FQGTGA, per germline.

The rearrangement links TRBV7-3 to TRBJ1-6; D is undetermined. Germline lookup yields CDR1 SGHTA and CDR2 FQGTGA. The CDR3 is made up of 13 amino acids. V lost 5 bases to trimming and J lost 6 bases, with 8 bases between them. This chain's CDR3 is CASSPSVNSPLHF. In DNA, the CDR3 is TGTGCCAGCAGCCCTTCAGTTAATTCACCCCTCCACTTT.

This clonotype appeared a few times. V usage is TRBV6-1 and J usage is TRBJ1-5; maybe TRBD1 (5 bases). Germline lookup yields CDR1 MNHNS and CDR2 SASEGT. V shed 5 bases and J shed 7 bases, with 18 bases lying between them. The CDR3 is 15 amino acids. CDR3 in amino acids: CASSQGPQLRQPQHF. CDR3 nucleotide sequence: TGTGCCAGCAGTCAGGGCCCACAGTTGCGGCAGCCCCAGCATTTT.

This chain connects TRBV5-4 to TRBJ2-1, with TRBD2 identical over 8 bases. Germline-derived CDR1 and CDR2 are SGHNT and YYREEE (reference sequence). The V and J ends lost 0 bases and 4 bases, in that order; junction bases with no gene match: 6. This CDR3 comprises 16 residues. CDR3 sequence (DNA): TGTGCCAGCAGCTTGGTAGGGACTAGACTATACAATGAGCAGTTCTTC. Amino acid sequence: CASSLVGTRLYNEQFF.

This chain links TRBV12-3 or TRBV12-4 with TRBJ2-3; 15 nucleotides match TRBD2. This CDR3 spans 18 amino acids. The V gene end was trimmed by 5 bases and the J gene end by 3 bases; junction bases not matched to a gene: 9. CDR3 coding DNA: TGTGCCAGCAGTCATGGACTAGCGGGGGGGGTTTTTACAGATACGCAGTATTTT. Translating it yields CASSHGLAGGVFTDTQYF.

J is TRBJ1-2 and V is TRBV20-1, with D possibly being TRBD1 (6 bases). This CDR3 is 13 amino acids long. Trimming left V 4 bases short and J 4 bases short, with 13 bases between. Germline V lookup: CDR1 DFQATT, CDR2 SNEGSKA (reference sequence). CDR3 DNA sequence: TGCAGTGCTATTAGGACAGAGAGCTATGGCTACACCTTC. It yields the protein CSAIRTESYGYTF.

This clonotype was picked up a small number of times. The chain joins TRBV7-8 to TRBJ1-5; maybe TRBD1 (6 bases). Germline V gene data show CDR1 as SGHVS and CDR2 as FQNEAQ. The CDR3 is made up of 16 amino acids. V gave up 4 bases and J gave up 3 bases, with 16 bases separating them. CDR3 DNA: TGTGCCAGCAGCTCCCACAGGGTAACTCCCAATCAGCCCCAGCATTTT. It encodes CASSSHRVTPNQPQHF.

A few counts support this clonotype. This chain uses TRBV6-1 with TRBJ1-2, with TRBD1 matching over 7 bases. CDR3 length: 14 residues. The V gene end was trimmed by 5 bases and the J gene end by 0 bases; junction bases not matched to a gene: 3. Germline CDR1 is MNHNS and CDR2 is SASEGT. This chain's CDR3 is CASSRDSPNYGYTF. In DNA, the CDR3 is TGTGCCAGCAGTAGGGACAGTCCTAACTATGGCTACACCTTC.

Worth noting for this clonotype: Germline and junction disagree at one end, which may indicate a read error. V is TRBV7-9 and J is TRBJ2-6; possibly TRBD2 for D (6 bases). Germline loops: CDR1 SEHNR, CDR2 FQNEAQ (reference sequence). The CDR3 totals 15 residues. CDR3 sequence: CASSQRRGGANVLTF. The CDR3, as DNA: TGCGCCAGCAGCCAACGGAGGGGTGGGGCCAACGTCCTGACTTTC.

In its sample, this clonotype was seen a few times. The gene calls are TRBV7-8 and TRBJ1-6; TRBD1 might be the D (6 bases). Germline-derived CDR1 and CDR2 are SGHVS and FQNEAQ. Trimming took 3 bases from V and 8 from J, leaving 11 bases between them. This CDR3 comprises 14 residues. This chain's CDR3 is CASSLTGMDSPLHF. As DNA, the CDR3 is TGTGCCAGCAGCTTGACAGGAATGGATTCACCCCTCCACTTT.

The genes are TRBV15 and TRBJ1-2; perhaps TRBD1 as D (5 bases). V gave up 0 bases and J gave up 2 bases, with 16 bases separating them. The CDR3 spans 17 residues. Germline V gene lookup returns CDR1 LNHNV and CDR2 YYDKDF (reference sequence). CDR3 in amino acids: CATSREGRQGSNYGYTF. Written as DNA, the CDR3 is TGTGCCACCAGCAGAGAAGGCCGCCAGGGATCGAACTATGGCTACACCTTC. The full variable domain, its missing parts supplied by reference TRBV15 and TRBJ1-2, is DAMVIQNPRYQVTQFGKPVTLSCSQTLNHNVMYWYQQKSSQAPKLLFHYYDKDFNNEADTPDNFQSRRPNTSFCFLDIRSPGLGDTAMYLCATSREGRQGSNYGYTFGSGTRLTVV.

The rearrangement links TRBV9 to TRBJ2-3; 10 bases line up with TRBD2. This CDR3 comprises 18 residues. Germline CDR1 reads SGDLS; CDR2 reads YYNGEE. V was pared by 7 bases and J by 0 bases, with 14 bases of the junction left unmatched. CDR3 nucleotide sequence: TGTGCCAGCTCGAAGGAGCGGGAGGGGAGCTCTAGCACAGATACGCAGTATTTT. Residues: CASSKEREGSSSTDTQYF.

This clonotype was detected a few times. The chain employs TRBV7-2 and TRBJ2-5, with unresolved D. Germline V gene data show CDR1 as SGHTA and CDR2 as FQGNSA. V was shortened by 0 bases and J by 4 bases, with 9 bases between the two germline ends. This CDR3 is 14 amino acids long. This chain's CDR3 is CASSLAAPAETQYF. The CDR3 bases are TGTGCCAGCAGCTTAGCGGCCCCTGCAGAGACCCAGTACTTC.

This clonotype was observed a few times. Its ends do not fully match the called genes, so a read error is possible. The chain joins TRBV20-1 to TRBJ1-6; 7 nucleotides match TRBD1. Germline V CDR1 and CDR2: DFQATT, SNEGSKA (reference sequence). The CDR3 is made up of 14 amino acids. The DNA of the CDR3 is TGCAGTGCCAGAGGGACAGAGAATAATCCACCCCTCCACTTT. This gives the protein CSARGTENNPPLHF.

The rearrangement uses TRBV7-9 and TRBJ2-2; D ambiguous. V dropped 3 bases and J dropped 10 bases, with 6 bases sitting between them. This CDR3 contains 11 residues. Germline CDR1 is SEHNR and CDR2 is FQNEAQ (reference sequence). DNA for the CDR3: TGTGCCAGCAGCTTGTGGGCGGAGCTGTTTTTT. This sequence encodes CASSLWAELFF.

The rearrangement links TRBV5-1 to TRBJ1-1, with D perhaps TRBD1 (6 bases). V was shortened by 7 bases and J by 8 bases, with 15 bases between the two germline ends. This CDR3 is built from 12 residues. Germline assignment: CDR1 SGHRS and CDR2 YFSETQ. CDR3 DNA: TGCGCCAGCTACTCAGGGAGGGGGGAAGCTTTCTTT. It encodes CASYSGRGEAFF.

This chain joins TRBV9 and TRBJ1-2, with unresolved D. Between the trimmed V and J ends, which lost 2 bases and 8 bases, there was a span of 25 bases. This CDR3 region has 17 residues. Germline CDR1 and CDR2: SGDLS and YYNGEE. In DNA form, the CDR3 reads TGTGCCAGCAGCGTGCGGGGTAATAGGGTCAATGAATACGGCTACACCTTC. Protein: CASSVRGNRVNEYGYTF.

The V gene is TRBV29-1, the J gene TRBJ2-3; 10 bases are a match to TRBD2. This CDR3 is built from 15 residues. Losses at the gene ends were 4 bases for V and 6 bases for J; bases not matched to a gene: 10. CDR1 is SQVTM, CDR2 ANQGSEA, per germline. CDR3 region: CSVGLAGDTVDTQYF. DNA of the CDR3: TGCAGCGTTGGTCTAGCGGGAGATACTGTTGATACGCAGTATTTT.

CDR3: CASSQDRGPGLAYEQYF. CDR3 sequence (DNA): TGTGCCAGCAGCCAAGATAGGGGGCCGGGACTAGCATACGAGCAGTACTTC. The chain recombines TRBV4-2 with TRBJ2-7; TRBD2 matches 9 bases. The V gene end was trimmed by 0 bases and the J gene end by 4 bases; junction bases not matched to a gene: 10. The CDR3 extends over 17 amino acids. Per the germline V gene, CDR1 is LGHNA and CDR2 is YNFKEQ.